Detailed here is one TCR beta chain. What it recognizes is unknown. This entry is derived from a study of T-cell reconstitution after alpha-beta-depleted transplantation in children. Whole-study findings and limits: Several hundred expanded graft clones reportedly gave rise to the alpha-beta T cells present about two months after transplant. Day-60 TCRbeta diversity that was high in some patients was derived from surviving recipient T cells and thymic progenitors. Fresh T-cell production supplied most of the T-cell counts and diversity seen one year after transplant.

With V trimmed by 0 bases and J by 4 bases, 10 bases remained unmatched. Germline V lookup: CDR1 LGHDT, CDR2 YNNKEL (reference sequence). This CDR3 has 18 residues. TCRbeta library construction was performed incorporating unique molecular identifiers. TCRdb re-called the PCR reads with MiXCR, one entry per CDR3 protein. The sample includes hundreds of thousands of distinct CDR3 sequences, around 13% of them seen just once. Sequenced here: PBMCs, sampled before TCRalphabeta/CD19-depleted stem cell transplant. The V call is TRBV3-1, the J call TRBJ2-2, with TRBD1 matching over 8 bases. This receptor was obtained from a girl aged 2 to 9 with congenital amegakaryocytic thrombocytopenia, due to receive a stem cell transplant. In DNA, the CDR3 is TGTGCCAGCAGCCAAGATCTATTGACAGGGGCGAGCACCGGGGAGCTGTTTTTT. Residues: CASSQDLLTGASTGELFF.